This T cell receptor (beta chain) was documented in a study of OX40 agonist ivuxolimab in advanced cancers. Some background on the complete study: Ivuxolimab was an agonistic, fully human IgG2 monoclonal antibody directed against OX40 (CD134), a costimulatory receptor. Intravenous ivuxolimab was administered to patients every 2 weeks at six dose levels: 0.01, 0.1, 0.3, 1.5, 3 and 10 mg/kg. Of the roughly 54 dose-escalation patients, hepatocellular carcinoma was present in roughly 19, melanoma in some 15, renal cell carcinoma in 9 and head and neck cancer in 9. In the dose-escalation cohort, more than 75% of patients were male, and the mean age was around 60 years, with a range of about 23 to 85. Patients were allowed to have had prior anti-PD-1, anti-PD-L1 or anti-CTLA-4 therapy, and around two fifths of the dose-escalation patients had been treated with checkpoint inhibitors. Partial responses were achieved by three dose-escalation patients, of whom one had hepatocellular carcinoma and two had cutaneous melanoma. The point of sequencing TCRbeta in the periphery was to test whether ivuxolimab changed TCR sequence diversity and drove clonal T-cell expansion. The paper covers the monotherapy dose-escalation part of the phase I ivuxolimab trial, which included N of about 56 patients. Study-wide conclusions, independent of this receptor: At doses of 0.1 to 3.0 mg/kg, clonal expansion of both CD4+ and CD8+ blood T cells was observed from baseline to week 6. In the 0.1-3.0 mg/kg groups, partial responders had among the lowest normalized peripheral clonal expansion, particularly in CD8+ T cells. After ivuxolimab, CD8+ T cells had more expanded clones than CD4+ T cells on average. Low levels of normalized T-cell clonal expansion were also seen in some patients who did not respond. The antigen specificity of the clonally expanded peripheral T cells was not determined.

Genomic DNA was isolated from the sorted cells so that the TCRbeta CDR3 region could be sequenced. The immunoSEQ Assay was used to sequence the TCRbeta CDR3 regions. Sourced from immuneACCESS, this table was stored by TCRdb with only in-frame sequences that have V and J called. A share of the clones is absent; for the studies checked, an unresolved V gene accounts for under half, and the remainder has no known explanation. Within this sample are roughly 44,000 clones, with over 80% of them counted one time only. Approximately 7.5% of the sample belongs to the ten largest clones. Including cysteine and phenylalanine, the CDR3 has 16 amino acids. The read is trimmed to its CDR3 DNA, 48 bases read in frame from base 1. CDR1 and CDR2 are drawn from the germline V gene: SGHTA, FQGNSA. On this clone: Its target antigen remains unknown. Base qualities were left out, and no much larger clone turns up one base away.

Patients with a history of autoimmune disease or receiving systemic immunosuppression were excluded from the trial. In every dose cohort, peripheral blood was drawn for TCR sequencing at baseline, cycle 4 day 1, and cycle 7 day 1. The samples were drawn from a first-in-human, open-label, multicenter phase I dose-escalation trial of ivuxolimab. Adults with locally advanced or metastatic melanoma, renal cell, hepatocellular, or head and neck squamous cell carcinoma were enrolled in the trial. CD4+ and CD8+ T cells were sorted separately from peripheral blood before TCR sequencing. This sequence originates from an adult with an advanced solid tumor such as melanoma, head and neck, liver or kidney cancer. The chain was built from TRBV7-2 and TRBJ2-5; the central 9 bases match TRBD2. The closer fit of TRBJ2-7 to the DNA end suggests the J call may be wrong. The specimen was CD4+ or CD8+ T cells sorted from blood, collected in a trial of the OX40 agonist ivuxolimab. The CDR3 corresponds to CASSFGPTSGSYEQYF. The DNA reads as follows: TGTGCCAGCAGCTTTGGACCGACTAGCGGCTCCTACGAGCAGTACTTC.